This passage covers 32 T cell receptor beta chains from one sample sequenced in a study of T cells in Graves' hyperthyroidism and ophthalmopathy. TCR beta CDR3 region amplification was performed from RNA transcripts. Researchers ran a first-round RT-PCR on the TCR CDR3 using the HTBI primer set. One entry per CDR3 protein results from TCRdb running MiXCR on the multiplex PCR reads. This table holds some 490,000 distinct CDR3 sequences, approximately 22% found once. Sequencing was carried out using blood. Receptors were obtained from an older woman with Graves' ophthalmopathy.

The V call is TRBV9, the J call TRBJ2-3; D is possibly TRBD2 (6 bases). Germline V gene data show CDR1 as SGDLS and CDR2 as YYNGEE. The V and J ends lost 6 bases and 4 bases respectively, with 12 bases between them. The CDR3 is made up of 13 amino acids. The CDR3 protein is CASTDGSADTQYF. The CDR3 DNA reads TGTGCCAGCACTGACGGGAGTGCAGATACGCAGTATTTT.

This clonotype occurred a few times. V usage is TRBV20-1 and J usage is TRBJ2-6, with D hard to call. The CDR3 is made up of 15 amino acids. Germline assignment: CDR1 DFQATT and CDR2 SNEGSKA (reference sequence). The V gene lost 5 bases and the J gene lost 0 bases, with 11 bases spanning the gap. Here the CDR3 reads CSARPLSSGANVLTF. CDR3 nucleotides: TGCAGTGCTCGTCCCTTGTCCTCTGGGGCCAACGTCCTGACTTTC.

This clonotype has a handful of counts. The CDR3 nucleotides are TGTGCCAGCGTCTTGGGGACAGGTTCGACCTATGAGCAGTTCTTC. This codes for CASVLGTGSTYEQFF. J is TRBJ2-1 and V is TRBV6-1, with 8 bases aligning to TRBD1. Germline V gene data show CDR1 as MNHNS and CDR2 as SASEGT. The CDR3 loop spans 15 amino acids. Unmatched junction bases numbered 14, after V lost 8 bases and J lost 8 bases.

V usage is TRBV30 and J usage is TRBJ1-2, with 7 bases matching TRBD1. The V and J ends lost 5 bases and 7 bases, in that order; junction bases with no gene match: 7. Germline V lookup: CDR1 GTSNPN, CDR2 SVGIG (reference sequence). This CDR3 has 12 amino acids. The CDR3 loop reads CAWGTGERGYTF. In DNA form, the CDR3 reads TGTGCCTGGGGTACAGGGGAACGTGGCTACACCTTC.

This clonotype was detected ten times or more. The V and J genes are TRBV12-3 or TRBV12-4 and TRBJ1-1, with 10 bases fitting TRBD1. V was pared by 4 bases and J by 4 bases, with 6 bases of the junction left unmatched. The CDR3 loop spans 15 amino acids. This CDR3 is CASSSGTGVVTEAFF. The CDR3, as DNA: TGTGCCAGCAGTTCCGGGACAGGGGTTGTCACTGAAGCTTTCTTT.

The chain's CDR3 is CSARTGNMNTEAFF. The CDR3 DNA reads as TGCAGTGCGCGGACAGGGAACATGAACACTGAAGCTTTCTTT. The chain joins TRBV20-1 to TRBJ1-1; 8 bases map to TRBD1. The CDR3 is 14 residues long. Losses at the gene ends were 6 bases for V and 0 bases for J; bases not matched to a gene: 6. Per the germline V gene, CDR1 is DFQATT and CDR2 is SNEGSKA (reference sequence).

The chain couples TRBV15 to TRBJ2-5; no reliable D call. The CDR3 has 12 residues. Germline CDR1 is LNHNV and CDR2 is YYDKDF (reference sequence). Trimming took 0 bases from V and 5 from J, leaving 4 bases between them. The CDR3 coding sequence is TGTGCCACCAGCAGAGAAAGGGAGACCCAGTACTTC. This gives the protein CATSRERETQYF.

This clonotype was seen just once. This could be a read error, since a much larger clone is one nucleotide away. The chain is built from TRBV2 and TRBJ1-1; tentatively, D is TRBD1 (5 bases). CDR3 size: 15 residues. Germline-derived CDR1 and CDR2 are SNHLY and FYNNEI. As DNA, the CDR3 is TGTGCCAGCAGTGAACAGGGTGTGGGAAACACTGAAGCTCTCTTT. It is translated as CASSEQGVGNTEALF.

This chain joins TRBV30 and TRBJ1-5; TRBD1 matches 7 bases. The CDR3 sequence is 16 residues long. Losses at the gene ends were 4 bases for V and 3 bases for J; bases not matched to a gene: 12. CDR1 is GTSNPN, CDR2 SVGIG, per germline (reference sequence). Here the CDR3 reads CAWNEATGFANQPQHF. In DNA form, the CDR3 reads TGTGCCTGGAACGAAGCGACAGGGTTTGCCAATCAGCCCCAGCATTTT.

V and J are TRBV9 and TRBJ2-1; D is ambiguous. This CDR3 is built from 14 residues. Trimming took off 3 bases at V and 4 bases at J, with 11 bases between the two ends. CDR1 and CDR2 (germline): SGDLS, YYNGEE. The CDR3 protein is CASSEEIRYNEQFF. CDR3 coding DNA: TGTGCCAGCAGCGAGGAGATCCGGTACAATGAGCAGTTCTTC.

This sequence joins TRBV5-1 and TRBJ2-7; 11 nucleotides line up with TRBD2. Per the germline V gene, CDR1 is SGHRS and CDR2 is YFSETQ. The J segment lost 2 bases and the V segment lost 0 bases, leaving 7 bases of the junction unmatched. The CDR3 spans 17 residues. The CDR3 is CASSLARTSGQTYEQYF. CDR3 DNA: TGCGCCAGCAGCTTGGCCCGGACTAGCGGGCAAACCTACGAGCAGTACTTC.

This clonotype appeared a few times. The chain employs TRBV5-1 and TRBJ2-3; D gene uncertain. Germline CDR1 SGHRS, CDR2 YFSETQ. This CDR3 contains 14 residues. Trimming pared 0 bases from V and 2 bases from J, leaving 7 bases between. The CDR3 sequence is CASSLEFDTDTQYF. The CDR3, as DNA: TGCGCCAGCAGCTTGGAATTTGACACAGATACGCAGTATTTT.

This rearrangement joins TRBV7-2 to TRBJ2-2; 7 bases match TRBD2. There are 15 residues in the CDR3. Germline CDR1 and CDR2: SGHTA and FQGNSA. J lost 5 bases, V lost 5 bases, and 8 bases had no gene match. The CDR3 sequence: CASSASGISTGELFF. The CDR3 coding sequence is TGTGCCAGCAGCGCAAGCGGGATCTCTACCGGGGAGCTGTTTTTT.

This clonotype was counted only a few times. The V gene is TRBV29-1, the J gene TRBJ2-2; 14 nucleotides agree with TRBD2. Germline CDR1 and CDR2: SQVTM and ANQGSEA. Trimming took 7 bases from V and 0 from J; bases not matched to a gene: 4. This CDR3 is 16 amino acids long. Here the CDR3 reads CSGAGLAGANTGELFF. The CDR3 nucleotides read TGCAGCGGGGCGGGACTAGCGGGAGCGAACACCGGGGAGCTGTTTTTT.

This clonotype was counted a few times. The V and J genes are TRBV16 and TRBJ1-5, with D hard to call. This CDR3 is built from 14 residues. CDR1 is KGHSY and CDR2 is FQNENV in the germline V gene. Trimming removed 6 bases at V and 0 bases at J, with 9 bases between. The CDR3 bases are TGTGCCAGCAGTGTAACGGATAGCAATCAGCCCCAGCATTTT. This sequence encodes CASSVTDSNQPQHF.

The V and J genes are TRBV5-1 and TRBJ2-2; tentative D call: TRBD1 (8 bases). CDR3 length: 15 amino acids. V was clipped by 4 bases and J by 6 bases, with 16 bases between them. Germline CDR1 and CDR2: SGHRS and YFSETQ. The CDR3 reads CASSTSQGGSGELFF. DNA for the CDR3: TGCGCCAGCAGCACCTCACAGGGGGGGTCCGGGGAGCTGTTTTTT.

This clonotype was seen repeatedly, ten times or more. This chain joins TRBV7-9 and TRBJ2-7; D gene ambiguous. Trimming cost V 0 bases and J 2 bases, with 11 bases left between them. Germline CDR1 is SEHNR and CDR2 is FQNEAQ (reference sequence). The CDR3 runs to 15 residues. The CDR3 DNA reads as TGTGCCAGCAGCTTAGCGTTTAGCCGCCCCTACGAGCAGTACTTC. Translation: CASSLAFSRPYEQYF.

Concerning this clonotype: A much larger clone is a single base away; this may be a read error. V is TRBV2 and J is TRBJ1-2, with no clear D. CDR1 and CDR2 from the germline V gene are SNHLY and FYNNEI. V lost 6 bases, J lost 3 bases, and 11 bases lay in between. The CDR3 is made up of 13 amino acids. The CDR3 loop reads CASSRDMDYGYTF. CDR3 nucleotides: TGTGCCAGCAGCAGAGACATGGACTATGGCTACACCTTC.

This clonotype has more than one count but fewer than ten. The chain recombines TRBV6-5 with TRBJ2-3; possible D gene TRBD2, 7 bases. Germline V gene lookup returns CDR1 MNHEY and CDR2 SVGAGI. Deletions cut 0 bases from V and 2 bases from J, with 12 bases between. The CDR3 spans 16 residues. This chain's CDR3 is CASSYSGGLTTDTQYF. The DNA for the CDR3 is TGTGCCAGCAGTTACTCGGGGGGGCTGACCACAGATACGCAGTATTTT.

Only a few counts were recorded for this clonotype. The J gene is TRBJ2-3, the V gene TRBV15; 10 bases fit TRBD1. After removal of 4 bases from V and 4 bases from J, the junction contained 5 bases not matched to a gene. Germline V lookup: CDR1 LNHNV, CDR2 YYDKDF (reference sequence). The CDR3 covers 15 residues. CDR3 in amino acids: CATSIRTGGADTQYF. CDR3 bases: TGTGCCACCAGCATCAGGACAGGGGGGGCAGATACGCAGTATTTT.

This chain links TRBV9 with TRBJ2-1; D is possibly TRBD2 (5 bases). Between the trimmed V and J ends, which lost 0 bases and 2 bases, there was a span of 9 bases. The CDR3 spans 15 residues. Germline CDR1 reads SGDLS; CDR2 reads YYNGEE. CDR3 region: CASSVGTHTYNEQFF. The CDR3 DNA reads TGTGCCAGCAGCGTAGGGACTCACACCTACAATGAGCAGTTCTTC.

This clonotype was detected a few times. The chain uses TRBV10-3 and TRBJ2-7, with 12 bases lining up with TRBD1. The CDR3 extends over 15 amino acids. Germline loops: CDR1 ENHRY, CDR2 SYGVKD. Trimming at V came to 3 bases and at J to 3 bases, leaving 3 bases not matched to a gene. The CDR3, as DNA: TGTGCCATCAGTGAAGGGACAGGGGGCATCTACGAGCAGTACTTC. Its translation: CAISEGTGGIYEQYF.

The J gene is TRBJ2-3, the V gene TRBV20-1; 8 bases are a match to TRBD2. The CDR3 runs to 15 residues. Looked up from germline, CDR1 is DFQATT and CDR2 is SNEGSKA (reference sequence). V trimming: 5 bases; J trimming: 2 bases; junction bases outside the gene matches: 9. CDR3 bases: TGCAGTGCTCCTCCGGCTAGCGGGCACACAGATACGCAGTATTTT. Protein sequence: CSAPPASGHTDTQYF.

This rearrangement joins TRBV20-1 to TRBJ1-3; D not resolved. The V and J ends lost 1 base and 0 bases respectively, with 7 bases between them. The CDR3 covers 14 residues. Germline V gene lookup returns CDR1 DFQATT and CDR2 SNEGSKA (reference sequence). The CDR3 sequence: CSARVPNSGNTIYF. CDR3 sequence (DNA): TGCAGTGCTAGAGTTCCTAACTCTGGAAACACCATATATTTT.

In this sample, this clonotype turned up a few times. The V gene is TRBV6-1, the J gene TRBJ2-7, with a weak D call TRBD2 (6 bases). V was trimmed by 7 bases and J by 3 bases, leaving 13 bases between them. This CDR3 is built from 13 residues. Germline V gene data show CDR1 as MNHNS and CDR2 as SASEGT. The CDR3 nucleotides read TGTGCCAGCACCTCTAGCGTTCTCTACGAGCAGTACTTC. Its translation: CASTSSVLYEQYF.

This sequence joins TRBV10-1 and TRBJ2-1; 9 positions match TRBD2. Germline V gene lookup returns CDR1 WNHNN and CDR2 SYGVQD (reference sequence). The CDR3 contains 16 residues. J lost 2 bases, V lost 6 bases, and 8 bases had no gene match. CDR3 amino acids: CASSQGLAPTYNEQFF. CDR3 sequence (DNA): TGCGCCAGCAGCCAGGGACTAGCTCCGACCTACAATGAGCAGTTCTTC.

This clonotype showed up many times. The genes are TRBV20-1 and TRBJ1-5; maybe TRBD1 (6 bases). Trimming shortened V by 0 bases and J by 3 bases, and 15 bases separated the two germline ends. CDR3 length: 16 residues. Germline CDR1 DFQATT, CDR2 SNEGSKA (reference sequence). As DNA, the CDR3 is TGCAGTGCTAGAGACGGACAGAGAACCTACAATCAGCCCCAGCATTTT. Amino acid sequence: CSARDGQRTYNQPQHF.

This clonotype was observed at least ten times. This chain connects TRBV15 to TRBJ2-1, with TRBD2 identical over 7 bases. The CDR3 has 15 amino acids. With V trimmed by 0 bases and J by 8 bases, 7 bases remained unmatched. Per germline, CDR1 LNHNV and CDR2 YYDKDF (reference sequence). CDR3 sequence reads: CATSRDRAGVDEQFF. The CDR3 nucleotides are TGTGCCACCAGCAGAGATCGGGCGGGAGTGGATGAGCAGTTCTTC.

In its sample, this clonotype was seen a few times. The rearrangement joins TRBV6-2 or TRBV6-3 to TRBJ1-3, with 8 bases that match TRBD1. CDR1 and CDR2 from the germline V gene are MNHEY and SVGEGT. This CDR3 comprises 16 residues. V shed 6 bases, J shed 0 bases, and the junction held 7 bases outside the gene matches. DNA for the CDR3: TGTGCCAGCAGGCATACAGGGGGAACCTCTGGAAACACCATATATTTT. It codes for CASRHTGGTSGNTIYF.

In its sample, this clonotype was seen many times. The chain has TRBV2 and TRBJ1-2; D unresolved. Trimming removed 8 bases at V and 6 bases at J, with 10 bases between. Germline values: CDR1 SNHLY, CDR2 FYNNEI. CDR3 size: 11 residues. The CDR3 is CASEGLDGYTF. The DNA for the CDR3 is TGTGCCAGCGAGGGATTGGATGGCTACACCTTC.

This chain connects TRBV12-3 or TRBV12-4 to TRBJ2-1; TRBD2 aligns across 14 bases. V shed 5 bases, J shed 0 bases, and the junction held 15 bases outside the gene matches. The CDR3 loop spans 21 amino acids. The CDR3 sequence: CASSGYRGLAGVGSSYNEQFF. CDR3 sequence (DNA): TGTGCCAGCAGTGGATACCGGGGACTAGCGGGAGTGGGGAGCTCCTACAATGAGCAGTTCTTC.

The chain carries TRBV5-1 and TRBJ2-5, with D perhaps matching TRBD1 (5 bases). The CDR3 loop spans 13 amino acids. The germline CDR1 and CDR2 sequences are SGHRS and YFSETQ. The V end lost 0 bases, the J end lost 11 bases, and 14 bases lay between the germline ends. In nucleotides, the CDR3 is TGCGCCAGCAGCTTGGTGGACAAAGAAAAACAGTACTTC. Encoded protein: CASSLVDKEKQYF.